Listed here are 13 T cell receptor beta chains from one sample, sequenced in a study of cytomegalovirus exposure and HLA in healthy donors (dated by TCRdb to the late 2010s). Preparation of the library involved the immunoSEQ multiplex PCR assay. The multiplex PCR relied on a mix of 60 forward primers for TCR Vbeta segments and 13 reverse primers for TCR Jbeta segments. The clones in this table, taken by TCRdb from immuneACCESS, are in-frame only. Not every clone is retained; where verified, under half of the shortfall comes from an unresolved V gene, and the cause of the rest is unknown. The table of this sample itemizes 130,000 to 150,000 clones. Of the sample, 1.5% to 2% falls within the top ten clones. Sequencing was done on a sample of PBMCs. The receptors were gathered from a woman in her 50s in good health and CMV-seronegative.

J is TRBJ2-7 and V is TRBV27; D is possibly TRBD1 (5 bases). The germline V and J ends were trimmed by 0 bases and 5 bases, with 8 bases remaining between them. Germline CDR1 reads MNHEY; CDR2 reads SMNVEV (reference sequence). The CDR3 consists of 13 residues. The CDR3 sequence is CASSLSSGNEQYF. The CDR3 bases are TGTGCCAGCAGTTTATCTTCAGGGAACGAGCAGTACTTC.

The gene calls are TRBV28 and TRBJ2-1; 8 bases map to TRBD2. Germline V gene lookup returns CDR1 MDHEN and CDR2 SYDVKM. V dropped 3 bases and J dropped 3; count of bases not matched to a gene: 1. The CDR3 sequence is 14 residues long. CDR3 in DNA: TGTGCCAGCAGTTTTGGGACTAGCTACAATGAGCAGTTCTTC. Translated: CASSFGTSYNEQFF. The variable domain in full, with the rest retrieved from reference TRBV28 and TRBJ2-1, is DVKVTQSSRYLVKRTGEKVFLECVQDMDHENMFWYRQDPGLGLRLIYFSYDVKMKEKGDIPEGYSVSREKKERFSLILESASTNQTSMYLCASSFGTSYNEQFFGPGTRLTVL.

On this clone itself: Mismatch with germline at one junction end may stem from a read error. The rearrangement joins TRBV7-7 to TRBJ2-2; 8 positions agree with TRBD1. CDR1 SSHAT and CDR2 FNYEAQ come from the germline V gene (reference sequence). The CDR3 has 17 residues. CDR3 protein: CASSPPAGTGLTGELFF. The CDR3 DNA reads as TGTGCTAGCAGCCCCCCGGCGGGGACAGGACTCACCGGGGAGCTGTTTTTT. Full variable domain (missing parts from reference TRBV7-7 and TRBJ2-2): GAGVSQSPRYKVTKRGQDVTLRCDPISSHATLYWYQQALGQGPEFLTYFNYEAQPDKSGLPSDRFSAERPEGSISTLTIQRTEQRDSAMYRCASSPPAGTGLTGELFFGEGSRLTVL.

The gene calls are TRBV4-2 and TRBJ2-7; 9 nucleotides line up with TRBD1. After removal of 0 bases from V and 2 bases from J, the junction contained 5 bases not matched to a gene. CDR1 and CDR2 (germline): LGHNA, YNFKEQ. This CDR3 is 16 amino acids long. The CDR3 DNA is TGTGCCAGCAGCCAAGACCCGAGACAGGGGGCCTACGAGCAGTACTTC. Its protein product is CASSQDPRQGAYEQYF.

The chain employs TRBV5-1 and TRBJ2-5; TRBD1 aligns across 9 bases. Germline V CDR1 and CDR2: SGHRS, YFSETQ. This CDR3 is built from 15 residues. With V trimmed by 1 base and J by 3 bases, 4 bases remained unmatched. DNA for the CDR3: TGCGCCAGCAGCTTGCAGGACAGGGGAGAAGAGACCCAGTACTTC. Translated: CASSLQDRGEETQYF.

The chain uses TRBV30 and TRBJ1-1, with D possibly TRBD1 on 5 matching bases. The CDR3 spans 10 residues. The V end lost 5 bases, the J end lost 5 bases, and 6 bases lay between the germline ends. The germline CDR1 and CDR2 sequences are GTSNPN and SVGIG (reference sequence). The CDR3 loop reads CAWGGTEAFF. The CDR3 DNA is TGTGCCTGGGGGGGGACTGAAGCTTTCTTT.

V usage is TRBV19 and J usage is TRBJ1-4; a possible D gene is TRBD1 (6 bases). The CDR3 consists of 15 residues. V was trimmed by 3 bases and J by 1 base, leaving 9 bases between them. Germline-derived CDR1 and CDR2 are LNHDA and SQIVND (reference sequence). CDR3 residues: CASSIQGLTNEKLFF. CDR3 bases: TGTGCCAGTAGTATCCAGGGGTTAACTAATGAAAAACTGTTTTTT.

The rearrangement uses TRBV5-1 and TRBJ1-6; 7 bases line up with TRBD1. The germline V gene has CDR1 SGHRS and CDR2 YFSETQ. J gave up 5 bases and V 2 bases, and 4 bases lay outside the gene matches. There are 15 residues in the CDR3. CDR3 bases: TGCGCCAGCAGCTTCGGGACAGCAAATAATTCACCCCTCCACTTT. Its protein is CASSFGTANNSPLHF.

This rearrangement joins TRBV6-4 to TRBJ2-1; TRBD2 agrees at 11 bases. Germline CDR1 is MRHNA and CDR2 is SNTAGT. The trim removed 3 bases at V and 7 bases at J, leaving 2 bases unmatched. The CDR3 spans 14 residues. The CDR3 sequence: CASSERTSGNEQFF. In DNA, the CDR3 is TGTGCCAGCAGTGAACGGACTAGCGGGAATGAGCAGTTCTTC.

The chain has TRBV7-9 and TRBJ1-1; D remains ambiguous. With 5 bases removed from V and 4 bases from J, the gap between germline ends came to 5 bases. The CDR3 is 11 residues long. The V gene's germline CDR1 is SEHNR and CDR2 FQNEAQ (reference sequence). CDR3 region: CASSPLTEAFF. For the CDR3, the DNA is TGTGCCAGCAGCCCTCTCACTGAAGCTTTCTTT.

The CDR3 sequence: CASSPPGGRSGNTIYF. CDR3 nucleotides: TGTGCCAGCTCTCCCCCAGGGGGCAGGTCTGGAAACACCATATATTTT. The V and J genes are TRBV18 and TRBJ1-3; 8 bases map to TRBD1. The CDR3 is 16 amino acids. The J segment lost 1 base and the V segment lost 6 bases, leaving 8 bases of the junction unmatched. Germline CDR1 and CDR2: KGHSH and LQKENI.

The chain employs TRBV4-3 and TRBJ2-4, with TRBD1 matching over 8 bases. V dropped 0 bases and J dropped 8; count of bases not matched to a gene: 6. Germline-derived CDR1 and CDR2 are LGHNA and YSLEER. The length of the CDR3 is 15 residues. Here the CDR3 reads CASSQDWQGADIQYF. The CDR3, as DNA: TGCGCCAGCAGCCAAGATTGGCAGGGGGCGGACATTCAGTACTTC.

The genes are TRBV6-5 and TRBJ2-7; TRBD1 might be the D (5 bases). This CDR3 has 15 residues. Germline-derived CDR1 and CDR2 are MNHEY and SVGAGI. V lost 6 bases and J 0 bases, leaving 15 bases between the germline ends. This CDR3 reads CASSRDSLSSYEQYF. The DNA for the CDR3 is TGTGCCAGCAGCCGTGACAGCCTAAGCTCCTACGAGCAGTACTTC.